This T cell receptor (beta chain) was found in a study of neoadjuvant anti-PD-1 for oral cavity cancer. Study-level findings and limits: Higher pretreatment blood Treg/Th17 ratios correlated with higher pretreatment blood and lower post-treatment tumor TCRbeta clonality.

For this clone: Its cognate antigen is unknown.

The V gene lost 0 bases and the J gene lost 0 bases, with 9 bases spanning the gap. This CDR3 spans 16 amino acids. CDR1 and CDR2 from the germline V gene are MGHRA and YSYEKL. Only in-frame clones appear in the TCRdb table, and some are missing; sequencing was by immunoSEQ multiplex PCR. The sample includes 84,000 or so clones, roughly 80% of them seen just once. The chain recombines TRBV4-1 with TRBJ2-1, with D unresolved. The sequencing used PBMCs, collected before nivolumab (anti-PD-1) treatment. The sequence came from a person aged 40 to 85 with oral cavity squamous cell carcinoma. CDR3 in DNA: TGCGCCAGCAGCCAAGATTCGCGGAGCTCCTACAATGAGCAGTTCTTC. Translation gives CASSQDSRSSYNEQFF.